Below are 8 T cell receptor beta chains sequenced from a single sample in a study of blood T cell repertoires in COVID-19. Measured with immunoSEQ multiplex PCR; TCRdb has only the in-frame clones, and not every one. This table has 90,000 to 100,000 clones, approximately 82% appearing once. Sequencing was done on a sample of peripheral blood. Receptor source: a man in his 70s with acute or convalescent COVID-19.

The chain carries TRBV30 and TRBJ1-3; D is ambiguous. The V and J ends lost 4 bases and 0 bases respectively, with 10 bases between them. This CDR3 is built from 14 residues. Germline CDR1 is GTSNPN and CDR2 is SVGIG (reference sequence). DNA of the CDR3: TGTGCCTGGACAGTGGGCAACTCTGGAAACACCATATATTTT. Protein sequence: CAWTVGNSGNTIYF.

The V gene is TRBV2, the J gene TRBJ1-2; D possibly corresponds to TRBD1 (6 bases). Germline V gene data show CDR1 as SNHLY and CDR2 as FYNNEI. The CDR3 runs 14 residues. Trimming left V 6 bases short and J 4 bases short, with 15 bases between. The CDR3 DNA reads as TGTGCCAGCAGAATGGACAGTACCTTCTATGGCTACACCTTC. This encodes CASRMDSTFYGYTF.

The V call is TRBV5-4, the J call TRBJ2-5, with 7 bases aligning to TRBD1. Per germline, CDR1 SGHNT and CDR2 YYREEE (reference sequence). V dropped 1 base and J dropped 2; count of bases not matched to a gene: 2. CDR3 length: 14 residues. The CDR3 reads CASSLRTGQETQYF. In DNA, the CDR3 is TGTGCCAGCAGCTTGAGGACAGGACAAGAGACCCAGTACTTC.

V usage is TRBV10-3 and J usage is TRBJ1-2; 9 bases align to TRBD1. The V segment lost 2 bases and the J segment 8 bases; nucleotides outside the gene matches: 9. CDR1 ENHRY and CDR2 SYGVKD come from the germline V gene. The CDR3 has 15 amino acids. The CDR3 DNA reads TGTGCCATCAGTGAGCCGGGACAGGGTTCGTTGGGCTACACCTTC. Translating gives CAISEPGQGSLGYTF.

The chain combines TRBV5-1 with TRBJ2-2, with 7 bases fitting TRBD2. Trimming cost V 2 bases and J 3 bases; bases outside gene matches: 1. CDR1 and CDR2 (germline): SGHRS, YFSETQ. The CDR3 totals 14 residues. The DNA for the CDR3 is TGCGCCAGCAGCTTTCGGGGGGACACCGGGGAGCTGTTTTTT. Residues: CASSFRGDTGELFF.

The chain joins TRBV3-1 (or the pseudogene TRBV3-2) to TRBJ1-2; D gene uncertain. CDR1 and CDR2 from the germline V gene are LGHDT and YNNKEL (reference sequence). Trimming pared 1 base from V and 8 bases from J, leaving 8 bases between. This CDR3 spans 12 amino acids. CDR3 nucleotides: TGTGCCAGCAGCCAAGCAGAGGGCGGCTACACCTTC. Protein product: CASSQAEGGYTF.

This chain joins TRBV9 and TRBJ1-4, with TRBD1 identical over 10 bases. Trimming removed 4 bases from V and 7 bases from J; junction bases left unmatched: 10. The CDR3 length is 16 residues. From germline, CDR1 is SGDLS and CDR2 YYNGEE. The CDR3 protein is CASSQDERTGGEKLFF. CDR3 nucleotides: TGTGCCAGCAGCCAGGATGAGAGGACAGGGGGTGAAAAACTGTTTTTT. Complete variable domain (other parts from reference TRBV9 and TRBJ1-4): DSGVTQTPKHLITATGQRVTLRCSPRSGDLSVYWYQQSLDQGLQFLIQYYNGEERAKGNILERFSAQQFPDLHSELNLSSLELGDSALYFCASSQDERTGGEKLFFGSGTQLSVL.

This chain joins TRBV5-1 and TRBJ2-5, with 11 bases fitting TRBD1. This CDR3 contains 15 residues. The J segment lost 5 bases and the V segment lost 2 bases, leaving 5 bases of the junction unmatched. Germline CDR1 is SGHRS and CDR2 is YFSETQ. CDR3 in DNA: TGCGCCAGCAGCTTTGGACAGGGGGCCTTGGAGACCCAGTACTTC. It is translated as CASSFGQGALETQYF.